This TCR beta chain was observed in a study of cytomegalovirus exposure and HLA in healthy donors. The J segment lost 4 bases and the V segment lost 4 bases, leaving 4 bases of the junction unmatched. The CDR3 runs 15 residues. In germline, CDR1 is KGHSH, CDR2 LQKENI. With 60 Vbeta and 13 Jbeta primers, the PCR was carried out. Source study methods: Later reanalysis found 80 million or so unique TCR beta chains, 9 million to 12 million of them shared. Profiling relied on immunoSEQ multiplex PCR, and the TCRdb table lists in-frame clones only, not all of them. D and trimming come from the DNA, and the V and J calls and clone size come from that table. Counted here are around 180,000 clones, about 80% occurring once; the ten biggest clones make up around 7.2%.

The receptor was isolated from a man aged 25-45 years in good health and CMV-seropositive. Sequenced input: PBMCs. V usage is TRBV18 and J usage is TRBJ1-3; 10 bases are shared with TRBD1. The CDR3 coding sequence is TGTGCCAGCTCACGGGACAGGGGATCCGGAAACACCATATATTTT. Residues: CASSRDRGSGNTIYF.